Described below is a single T cell receptor beta chain sequence and its context. Its antigen remains unknown. This CDR3 region has 14 residues. CDR1 is KGHSY and CDR2 is FQNENV in the germline V gene. Trimming cost V 4 bases and J 3 bases, with 13 bases left between them. The assay was immunoSEQ multiplex PCR, and TCRdb's table has in-frame clones only and misses some. The sample has nearly 110,000 clones; about 89% are singletons. These data come from a study of T cell responses to AZD1222 COVID-19 vaccine. Study-wide results and limits: Only after the peak T cell response were repertoires sampled. Clonal diversity was possibly underestimated, and white British individuals and females predominated among donors. Reportedly, nearly half the spike-specific TCRs target unmutated variant regions. Baseline serology detected seropositivity in only six AZD1222 recipients.

This specimen was peripheral blood, taken 28 days after the second AZD1222 dose. This rearrangement joins TRBV16 to TRBJ2-7; D tentatively fits TRBD1 or TRBD2 (5 bases each). The receptor comes from an adult who received the AZD1222 COVID-19 vaccine. The CDR3 nucleotides are TGTGCCAGCAGCCGAACCGGGACGTTCTACGAGCAGTACTTC. Its translation: CASSRTGTFYEQYF.